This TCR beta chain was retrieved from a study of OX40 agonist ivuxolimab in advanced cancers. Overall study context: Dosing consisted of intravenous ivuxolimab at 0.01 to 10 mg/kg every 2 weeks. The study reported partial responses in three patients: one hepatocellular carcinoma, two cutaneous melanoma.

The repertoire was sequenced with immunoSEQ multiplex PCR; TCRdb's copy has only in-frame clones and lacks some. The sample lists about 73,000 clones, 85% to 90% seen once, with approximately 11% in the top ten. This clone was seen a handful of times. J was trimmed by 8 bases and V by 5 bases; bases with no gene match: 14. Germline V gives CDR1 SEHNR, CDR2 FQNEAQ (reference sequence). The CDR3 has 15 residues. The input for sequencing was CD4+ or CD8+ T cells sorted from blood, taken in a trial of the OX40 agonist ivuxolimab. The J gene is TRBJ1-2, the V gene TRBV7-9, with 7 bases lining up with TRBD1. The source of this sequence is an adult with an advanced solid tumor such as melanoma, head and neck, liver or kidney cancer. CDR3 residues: CASSPLPGQREGYTF. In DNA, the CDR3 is TGTGCCAGCAGCCCTCTACCGGGACAGAGGGAGGGCTACACCTTC.